The 27 T cell receptor beta chains below were found in one sample sequenced in a study of blood T cell repertoires in COVID-19 (dated by TCRdb to 2020 to 2022). The library came from the immunoSEQ multiplex PCR assay. TCRdb's version of the immuneACCESS table is confined to in-frame rearrangements and falls short of the full clone set. An unresolved V gene accounts for under half of the shortfall where checked; the remainder is of unknown origin. This sample has 60,000 to 70,000 clones in its table, and roughly nine tenths of those were observed once. The top ten clones comprise around 6.7% of the sample. Sequenced sample: peripheral blood. All receptors come from a human donor in a cohort sampled during active COVID-19.

The V and J genes are TRBV3-1 (or the pseudogene TRBV3-2) and TRBJ2-3; 7 nucleotides match TRBD2. The CDR3 is made up of 14 amino acids. J was trimmed by 2 bases and V by 5 bases; bases with no gene match: 4. The germline CDR1 and CDR2 sequences are LGHDT and YNNKEL (reference sequence). The CDR3, as DNA: TGTGCCAGCAGCGGGGGGGGTACCACAGATACGCAGTATTTT. This sequence encodes CASSGGGTTDTQYF.

The chain is built from TRBV5-1 and TRBJ2-1; 11 bases line up with TRBD2. Per the germline V gene, CDR1 is SGHRS and CDR2 is YFSETQ. The V and J ends lost 5 bases and 8 bases, in that order; junction bases with no gene match: 12. There are 16 residues in the CDR3. The CDR3 is CASRSQASGRPDEQFF. CDR3 sequence (DNA): TGCGCCAGCAGGTCCCAGGCTAGCGGGAGGCCGGATGAGCAGTTCTTC.

The rearrangement joins TRBV28 to TRBJ2-7; D unclear. The V and J ends lost 10 bases and 3 bases respectively, with 16 bases between them. Germline V gene sequence: CDR1 MDHEN, CDR2 SYDVKM. CDR3 length: 13 amino acids. The CDR3 is CAILARSDYEQYF. DNA of the CDR3: TGTGCCATCTTAGCAAGGAGTGACTACGAGCAGTACTTC. Drawing the rest from reference TRBV28 and TRBJ2-7, the complete variable domain is DVKVTQSSRYLVKRTGEKVFLECVQDMDHENMFWYRQDPGLGLRLIYFSYDVKMKEKGDIPEGYSVSREKKERFSLILESASTNQTSMYLCAILARSDYEQYFGPGTRLTVT.

The chain joins TRBV5-1 to TRBJ1-5; tentative D call: TRBD1 (6 bases). V shed 0 bases and J shed 4 bases, with 11 bases lying between them. Looked up from germline, CDR1 is SGHRS and CDR2 is YFSETQ. The CDR3 has 15 amino acids. CDR3 loop: CASSLVSGVNQPQHF. The CDR3 coding sequence is TGCGCCAGCAGCTTGGTGTCAGGGGTTAATCAGCCCCAGCATTTT.

The chain links TRBV19 to TRBJ1-5; D unclear. The V and J ends lost 4 bases and 2 bases respectively, with 15 bases between them. The CDR3 extends over 16 amino acids. Germline assignment: CDR1 LNHDA and CDR2 SQIVND (reference sequence). CDR3 region: CASSTSRDRGNQPQHF. CDR3 DNA: TGTGCCAGTAGTACTTCCCGGGATAGAGGCAATCAGCCCCAGCATTTT.

The rearrangement links TRBV5-4 to TRBJ2-3; 8 nucleotides agree with TRBD2. This CDR3 has 16 residues. CDR1 and CDR2 from the germline V gene are SGHNT and YYREEE (reference sequence). With 4 bases clipped from V and 5 bases from J, the junction kept 12 bases outside the gene matches. CDR3 in amino acids: CASSRRGGLAGDTQYF. The CDR3 region has the DNA TGTGCCAGCAGCCGGAGAGGGGGGCTAGCGGGAGATACGCAGTATTTT.

The chain uses TRBV13 and TRBJ1-2; 8 bases match TRBD1. The CDR3 is 17 amino acids. V shed 0 bases, J shed 6 bases, and the junction held 12 bases outside the gene matches. Germline V gene data show CDR1 as PRHDT and CDR2 as FYEKMQ (reference sequence). As DNA, the CDR3 is TGTGCCAGCAGCTTAGGTGCGACAGGGGCTTTGGGAGATGGCTACACCTTC. As protein: CASSLGATGALGDGYTF.

This clone came up once. The CDR3 nucleotides are TGTGCCAGCAGCCAGGGGTCCTACGAGCAGTACTTC. Amino acids: CASSQGSYEQYF. The V gene is TRBV6-5, the J gene TRBJ2-7; TRBD1 is a possible D gene (6 bases). This CDR3 has 12 amino acids. The V gene's germline CDR1 is MNHEY and CDR2 SVGAGI. V dropped 6 bases and J dropped 1 base, with 7 bases sitting between them.

The chain is built from TRBV3-1 (or the pseudogene TRBV3-2) and TRBJ1-2; 7 nucleotides align to TRBD1. CDR3 length: 13 residues. Germline V gene lookup returns CDR1 LGHDT and CDR2 YNNKEL (reference sequence). Germline trimming cut 5 bases from V and 5 bases from J; bases unmatched to any gene: 5. The CDR3: CASSGSTGYGYTF. CDR3 nucleotide sequence: TGTGCCAGCAGCGGATCGACAGGGTATGGCTACACCTTC.

The chain joins TRBV5-5 to TRBJ2-1, with TRBD2 matching 11 bases. CDR1 and CDR2 from the germline V gene are SGHKS and YYEKEE (reference sequence). Trimming removed 4 bases from V and 4 bases from J; junction bases left unmatched: 4. CDR3 length: 15 residues. CDR3 protein: CASSLGLAAYNEQFF. The CDR3 DNA is TGTGCCAGCAGCCTGGGACTAGCGGCATACAATGAGCAGTTCTTC.

The rearrangement joins TRBV6-5 to TRBJ1-4; tentatively, D is TRBD1 (6 bases). This CDR3 region has 15 residues. Per the germline V gene, CDR1 is MNHEY and CDR2 is SVGAGI. V was pared by 0 bases and J by 8 bases, with 13 bases between. In DNA, the CDR3 is TGTGCCAGCAGTTACTCGGGTCAGGGGAACGAAAAACTGTTTTTT. This sequence encodes CASSYSGQGNEKLFF.

The J gene is TRBJ1-6, the V gene TRBV5-1; D gene uncertain. Trimming shortened V by 4 bases and J by 14 bases, and 13 bases separated the two germline ends. CDR1 and CDR2 (germline): SGHRS, YFSETQ. The CDR3 is 12 residues long. The CDR3 DNA reads as TGCGCCAGCAGCACGACCCCCGGGGCCCTCCACTTT. Translated, it gives CASSTTPGALHF.

This rearrangement joins TRBV7-2 to TRBJ2-3, with a weak D call TRBD1 (5 bases). This CDR3 comprises 14 residues. Germline V gene data show CDR1 as SGHTA and CDR2 as FQGNSA. The ends were cut back, 8 bases at V and 0 bases at J, with 12 bases in the middle. As DNA, the CDR3 is TGTGCCAGCCTGTTGGGGCTCAGCACAGATACGCAGTATTTT. Residues: CASLLGLSTDTQYF.

V and J are TRBV2 and TRBJ2-5; 11 positions match TRBD2. In germline, CDR1 is SNHLY, CDR2 FYNNEI. V was clipped by 7 bases and J by 2 bases; unmatched bases: 12. CDR3 length: 17 amino acids. The CDR3 spells CASNRASGGPFQETQYF. The CDR3 DNA follows: TGTGCCAGCAATCGGGCTAGCGGGGGGCCCTTTCAAGAGACCCAGTACTTC.

V is TRBV19 and J is TRBJ1-6; TRBD1 matches 7 bases. Germline values: CDR1 LNHDA, CDR2 SQIVND (reference sequence). The ends lost 5 bases at V and 5 bases at J; junction bases unmatched: 6. The CDR3 spans 15 residues. CDR3 loop: CASSSRDSHNSPLHF. The CDR3 region has the DNA TGTGCCAGTAGTTCCCGGGACAGCCATAATTCACCCCTCCACTTT.

The CDR3 reads CASSIQVNQPQHF. The CDR3 DNA reads as TGTGCCAGTAGTATACAGGTTAATCAGCCCCAGCATTTT. The chain uses TRBV19 and TRBJ1-5, with D unclear. V was shortened by 2 bases and J by 4 bases, with 6 bases between the two germline ends. Germline CDR1 and CDR2: LNHDA and SQIVND (reference sequence). The length of the CDR3 is 13 residues.

The chain combines TRBV7-6 with TRBJ2-7; D unclear. The CDR3 has 12 amino acids. V lost 4 bases, J lost 2 bases, and 6 bases lay in between. Germline CDR1 reads SGHVS; CDR2 reads FNYEAQ. CDR3 amino acids: CASSSTAYEQYF. The DNA for the CDR3 is TGTGCCAGCAGCTCCACGGCCTACGAGCAGTACTTC.

The rearrangement uses TRBV5-8 and TRBJ1-2; D call uncertain. The length of the CDR3 is 13 residues. Germline V gene data show CDR1 as SGHTS and CDR2 as YDEGEE. Trimming took 0 bases from V and 7 from J, leaving 10 bases between them. The CDR3 protein is CASSLAPGLGYTF. The CDR3 DNA sequence: TGTGCCAGCAGCTTGGCCCCTGGGCTTGGCTACACCTTC.

This chain uses TRBV11-2 with TRBJ2-1; TRBD2 matches at 16 bases. Germline trimming cut 0 bases from V and 7 bases from J; bases unmatched to any gene: 12. The CDR3 spans 20 residues. The V gene's germline CDR1 is SGHAT and CDR2 FQNNGV. The CDR3 DNA sequence: TGTGCCAGCAGCTTAGATTCCGGGCCGGGACTAGCGGGAGGGGGGAATGAGCAGTTCTTC. This codes for CASSLDSGPGLAGGGNEQFF.

The chain recombines TRBV3-1 (or the pseudogene TRBV3-2) with TRBJ2-2; possible D gene TRBD2, 6 bases. Germline assignment: CDR1 LGHDT and CDR2 YNNKEL (reference sequence). The V end lost 4 bases, the J end lost 5 bases, and 14 bases lay between the germline ends. This CDR3 region has 15 residues. CDR3 bases: TGTGCCAGCAGCCTCGGGGGAGTTGATACCGGGGAGCTGTTTTTT. Protein sequence: CASSLGGVDTGELFF.

CDR3 protein: CASSLVGTGPRGYTF. Written as DNA, the CDR3 is TGCGCCAGCAGCTTGGTGGGGACAGGTCCCCGAGGCTACACCTTC. The chain has TRBV5-1 and TRBJ1-2; TRBD1 matches 8 bases. The CDR3 runs 15 residues. Germline V CDR1 and CDR2: SGHRS, YFSETQ. The V segment lost 0 bases and the J segment 8 bases; nucleotides outside the gene matches: 9.

The V and J genes are TRBV5-4 and TRBJ2-1, with 8 bases fitting TRBD1. There are 14 residues in the CDR3. The V segment lost 4 bases and the J segment 8 bases; nucleotides outside the gene matches: 8. Germline CDR1 SGHNT, CDR2 YYREEE (reference sequence). CDR3 sequence reads: CASSKGQESDEQFF. CDR3 DNA sequence: TGTGCCAGCAGCAAGGGACAGGAAAGTGATGAGCAGTTCTTC.

The V call is TRBV29-1, the J call TRBJ1-1; a weak D match, TRBD1 (6 bases). CDR1 and CDR2 (germline): SQVTM, ANQGSEA. Trimming left V 6 bases short and J 1 base short, with 6 bases between. The length of the CDR3 is 11 residues. CDR3 DNA: TGCAGCGTGGACAGGAACACTGAAGCTTTCTTT. As protein: CSVDRNTEAFF.

This chain connects TRBV4-3 to TRBJ2-2; tentative D call: TRBD2 (7 bases). CDR3 length: 19 amino acids. The germline gives CDR1 LGHNA, CDR2 YSLEER. V was clipped by 0 bases and J by 0 bases, with 17 bases between them. CDR3 nucleotides: TGCGCCAGCAGCCAAGAGGGGGGGCGAATGGTTACGAACACCGGGGAGCTGTTTTTT. Protein product: CASSQEGGRMVTNTGELFF.

In its sample, this clone was seen once. This CDR3 is CASSRQGALTDTQYF. CDR3 nucleotide sequence: TGTGCCAGCAGCAGACAGGGGGCGCTTACAGATACGCAGTATTTT. The chain uses TRBV7-2 and TRBJ2-3; the match to TRBD1 covers 10 bases. The CDR3 sequence is 15 residues long. Trimming at V came to 5 bases and at J to 3 bases, leaving 5 bases not matched to a gene. Per the germline V gene, CDR1 is SGHTA and CDR2 is FQGNSA.

As to this clone: With a much larger clone just one base away, this may be a read error. Other nucleotide sequences in the sample specify the same CDR3. The CDR3 here is CASSLSGATEAFF. CDR3 coding DNA: TGCGCCAGCAGCTTAAGTGGGGCCACTGAAGCTTTCTTT. V is TRBV5-1 and J is TRBJ1-1; a possible D gene is TRBD1 (5 bases). Germline V gene sequence: CDR1 SGHRS, CDR2 YFSETQ. The CDR3 length is 13 residues. V was cut by 2 bases and J by 4 bases, with 9 bases left in between.

For the CDR3, the DNA is TGTGCCAGCAGCTCCATCGGACACGAAAGCAATCAGCCCCAGCATTTT. Its translation: CASSSIGHESNQPQHF. The chain links TRBV7-9 to TRBJ1-5; a weak D match, TRBD1 (5 bases). The CDR3 extends over 16 amino acids. In germline, CDR1 is SEHNR, CDR2 FQNEAQ (reference sequence). Trimming removed 4 bases from V and 1 base from J, with 14 bases in between.